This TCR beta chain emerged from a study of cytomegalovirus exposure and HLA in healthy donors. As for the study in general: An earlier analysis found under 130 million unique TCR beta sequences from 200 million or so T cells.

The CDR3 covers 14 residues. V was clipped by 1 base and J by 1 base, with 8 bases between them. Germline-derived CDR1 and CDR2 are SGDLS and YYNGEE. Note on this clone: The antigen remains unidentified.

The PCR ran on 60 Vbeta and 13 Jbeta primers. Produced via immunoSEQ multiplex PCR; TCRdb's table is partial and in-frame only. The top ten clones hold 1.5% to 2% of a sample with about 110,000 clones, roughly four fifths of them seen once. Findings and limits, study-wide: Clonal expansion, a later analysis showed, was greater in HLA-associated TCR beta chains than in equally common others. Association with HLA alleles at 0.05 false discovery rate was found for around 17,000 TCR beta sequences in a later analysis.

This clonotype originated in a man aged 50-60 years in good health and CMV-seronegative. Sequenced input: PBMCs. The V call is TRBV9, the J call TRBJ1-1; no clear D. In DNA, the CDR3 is TGTGCCAGCAGCGTACGGGTAGAGAACACTGAAGCTTTCTTT. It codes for CASSVRVENTEAFF.